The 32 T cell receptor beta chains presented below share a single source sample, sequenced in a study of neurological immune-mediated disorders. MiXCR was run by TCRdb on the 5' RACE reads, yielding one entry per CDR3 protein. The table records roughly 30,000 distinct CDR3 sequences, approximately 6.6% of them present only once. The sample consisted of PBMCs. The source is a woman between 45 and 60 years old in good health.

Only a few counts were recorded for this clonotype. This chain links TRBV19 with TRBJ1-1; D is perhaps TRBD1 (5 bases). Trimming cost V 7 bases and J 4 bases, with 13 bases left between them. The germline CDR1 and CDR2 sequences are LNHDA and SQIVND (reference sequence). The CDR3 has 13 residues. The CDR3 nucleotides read TGTGCCAGTACCCTATGGGGGGGCACTGAAGCTTTCTTT. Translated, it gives CASTLWGGTEAFF.

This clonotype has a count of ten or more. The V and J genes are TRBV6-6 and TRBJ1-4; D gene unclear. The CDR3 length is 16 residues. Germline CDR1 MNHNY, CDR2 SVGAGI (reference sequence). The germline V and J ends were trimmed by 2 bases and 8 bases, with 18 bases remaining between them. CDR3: CASSYDHLGGGEKLFF. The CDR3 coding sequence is TGTGCCAGCAGTTACGACCATTTGGGAGGCGGGGAAAAACTGTTTTTT.

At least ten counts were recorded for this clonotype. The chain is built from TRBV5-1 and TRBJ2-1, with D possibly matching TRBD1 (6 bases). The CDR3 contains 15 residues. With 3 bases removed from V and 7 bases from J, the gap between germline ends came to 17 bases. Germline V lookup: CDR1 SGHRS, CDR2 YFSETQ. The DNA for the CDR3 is TGCGCCAGCAGCTCCGGTGGGGGACAATTTAATGAGCAGTTCTTC. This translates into CASSSGGGQFNEQFF.

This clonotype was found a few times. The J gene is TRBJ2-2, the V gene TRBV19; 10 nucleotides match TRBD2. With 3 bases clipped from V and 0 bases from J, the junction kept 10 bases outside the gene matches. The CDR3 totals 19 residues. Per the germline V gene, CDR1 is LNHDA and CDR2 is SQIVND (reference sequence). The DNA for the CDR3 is TGTGCCAGTAGTATCGGTAGCGGGAGGTTAAACGCGAACACCGGGGAGCTGTTTTTT. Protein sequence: CASSIGSGRLNANTGELFF.

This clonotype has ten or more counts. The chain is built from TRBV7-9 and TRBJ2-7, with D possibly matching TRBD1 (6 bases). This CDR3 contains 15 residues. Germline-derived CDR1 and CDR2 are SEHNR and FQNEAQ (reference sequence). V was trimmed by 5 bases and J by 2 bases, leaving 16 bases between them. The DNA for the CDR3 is TGTGCCAGCAGCCCCAAGACAGGCGTAACCTACGAGCAGTACTTC. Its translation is CASSPKTGVTYEQYF.

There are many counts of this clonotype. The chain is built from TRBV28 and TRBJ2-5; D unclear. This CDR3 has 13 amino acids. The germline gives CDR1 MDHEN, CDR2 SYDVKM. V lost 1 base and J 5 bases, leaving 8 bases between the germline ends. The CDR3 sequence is CASSLFTRETQYF. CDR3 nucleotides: TGTGCCAGCAGTTTATTTACTCGGGAGACCCAGTACTTC.

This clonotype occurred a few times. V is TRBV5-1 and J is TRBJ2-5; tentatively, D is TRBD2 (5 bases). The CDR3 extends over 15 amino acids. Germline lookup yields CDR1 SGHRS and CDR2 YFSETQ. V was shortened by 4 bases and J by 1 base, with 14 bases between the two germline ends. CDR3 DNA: TGCGCCAGCAGCACGAGGGCCTCCGTCCAAGAGACCCAGTACTTC. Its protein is CASSTRASVQETQYF.

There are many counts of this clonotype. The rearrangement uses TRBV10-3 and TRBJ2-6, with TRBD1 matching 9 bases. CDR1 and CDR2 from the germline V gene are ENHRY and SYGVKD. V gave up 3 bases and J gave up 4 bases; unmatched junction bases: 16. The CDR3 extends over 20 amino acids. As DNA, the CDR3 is TGTGCCATCAGTGACAACTCCGGGACAGGGTCGATTCGGGGGGCCAACGTCCTGACTTTC. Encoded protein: CAISDNSGTGSIRGANVLTF.

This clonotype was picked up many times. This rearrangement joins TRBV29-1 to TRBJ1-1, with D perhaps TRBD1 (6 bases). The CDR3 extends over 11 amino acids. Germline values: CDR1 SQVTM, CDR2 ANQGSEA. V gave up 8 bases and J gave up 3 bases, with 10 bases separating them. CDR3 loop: CSTGQYTEAFF. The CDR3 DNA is TGCAGCACTGGACAGTACACTGAAGCTTTCTTT. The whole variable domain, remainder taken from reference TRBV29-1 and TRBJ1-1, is SAVISQKPSRDICQRGTSLTIQCQVDSQVTMMFWYRQQPGQSLTLIATANQGSEATYESGFVIDKFPISRPNLTFSTLTVSNMSPEDSSIYLCSTGQYTEAFFGQGTRLTVV.

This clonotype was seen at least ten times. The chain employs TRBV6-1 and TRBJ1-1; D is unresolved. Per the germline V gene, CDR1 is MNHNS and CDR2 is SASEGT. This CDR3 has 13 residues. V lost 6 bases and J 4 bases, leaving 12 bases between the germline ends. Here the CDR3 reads CASRRVEVTEAFF. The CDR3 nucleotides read TGTGCCAGCAGGCGCGTGGAGGTCACTGAAGCTTTCTTT.

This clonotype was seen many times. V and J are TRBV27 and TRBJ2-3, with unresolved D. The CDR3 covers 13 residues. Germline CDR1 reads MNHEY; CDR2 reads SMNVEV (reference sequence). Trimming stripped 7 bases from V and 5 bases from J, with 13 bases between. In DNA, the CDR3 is TGTGCCAGCACCCCCGGGCCAAGAGATACGCAGTATTTT. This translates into CASTPGPRDTQYF.

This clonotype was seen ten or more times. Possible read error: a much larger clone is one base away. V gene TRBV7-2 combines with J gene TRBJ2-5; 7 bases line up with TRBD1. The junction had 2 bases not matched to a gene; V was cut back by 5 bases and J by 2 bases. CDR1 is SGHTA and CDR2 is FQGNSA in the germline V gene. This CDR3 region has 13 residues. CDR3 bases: TGTGCCAGCAGCACGGGACAGCAAGAGACCCAGTACTTC. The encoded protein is CASSTGQQETQYF. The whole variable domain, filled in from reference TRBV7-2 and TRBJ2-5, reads GAGVSQSPSNKVTEKGKDVELRCDPISGHTALYWYRQSLGQGLEFLIYFQGNSAPDKSGLPSDRFSAERTGGSVSTLTIQRTQQEDSAVYLCASSTGQQETQYFGPGTRLLVL.

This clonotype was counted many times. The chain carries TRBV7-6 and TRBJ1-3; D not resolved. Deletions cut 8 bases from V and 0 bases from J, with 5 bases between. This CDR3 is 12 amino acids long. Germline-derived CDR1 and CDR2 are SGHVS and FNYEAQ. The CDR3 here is CASGYSGNTIYF. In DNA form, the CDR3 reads TGTGCCAGCGGGTACTCTGGAAACACCATATATTTT.

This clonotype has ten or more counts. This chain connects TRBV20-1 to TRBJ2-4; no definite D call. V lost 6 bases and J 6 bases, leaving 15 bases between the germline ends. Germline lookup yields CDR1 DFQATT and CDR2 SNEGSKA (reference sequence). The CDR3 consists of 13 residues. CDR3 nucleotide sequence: TGCAGTGCAAGCAGTCAGTTTTTAAACATTCAGTACTTC. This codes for CSASSQFLNIQYF.

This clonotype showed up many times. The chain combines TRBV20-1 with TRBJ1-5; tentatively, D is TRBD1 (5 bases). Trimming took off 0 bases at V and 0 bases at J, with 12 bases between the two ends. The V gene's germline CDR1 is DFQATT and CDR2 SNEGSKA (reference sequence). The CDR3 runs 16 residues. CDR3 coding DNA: TGCAGTGCTAGAGATCGGGGGGGAAATAGCAATCAGCCCCAGCATTTT. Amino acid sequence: CSARDRGGNSNQPQHF.

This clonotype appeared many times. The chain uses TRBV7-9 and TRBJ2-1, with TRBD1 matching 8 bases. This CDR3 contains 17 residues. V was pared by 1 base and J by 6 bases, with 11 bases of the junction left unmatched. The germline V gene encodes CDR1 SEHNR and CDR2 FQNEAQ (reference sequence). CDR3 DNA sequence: TGTGCCAGCAGCTTAGGTCAGAGGACAGGGAAATTCAATGAGCAGTTCTTC. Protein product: CASSLGQRTGKFNEQFF.

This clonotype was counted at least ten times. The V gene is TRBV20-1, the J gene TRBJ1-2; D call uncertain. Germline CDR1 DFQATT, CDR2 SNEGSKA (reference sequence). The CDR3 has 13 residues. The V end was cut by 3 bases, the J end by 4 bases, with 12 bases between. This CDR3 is CSARSAESYGYTF. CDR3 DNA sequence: TGCAGTGCTAGGTCGGCGGAATCCTATGGCTACACCTTC.

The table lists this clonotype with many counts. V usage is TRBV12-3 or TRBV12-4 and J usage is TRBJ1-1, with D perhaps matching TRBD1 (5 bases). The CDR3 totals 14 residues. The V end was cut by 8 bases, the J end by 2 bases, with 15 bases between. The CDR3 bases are TGTGCCAGCTCATCGGTGAGGGGAAACACTGAAGCTTTCTTT. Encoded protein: CASSSVRGNTEAFF.

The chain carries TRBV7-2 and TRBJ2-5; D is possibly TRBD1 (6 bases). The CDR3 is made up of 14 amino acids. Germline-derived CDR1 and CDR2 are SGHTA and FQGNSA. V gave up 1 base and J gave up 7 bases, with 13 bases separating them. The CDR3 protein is CASSLGQVIGTQYF. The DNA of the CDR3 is TGTGCCAGCAGCTTAGGACAGGTTATCGGGACCCAGTACTTC. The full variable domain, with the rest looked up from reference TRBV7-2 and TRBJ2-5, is GAGVSQSPSNKVTEKGKDVELRCDPISGHTALYWYRQSLGQGLEFLIYFQGNSAPDKSGLPSDRFSAERTGGSVSTLTIQRTQQEDSAVYLCASSLGQVIGTQYFGPGTRLLVL.

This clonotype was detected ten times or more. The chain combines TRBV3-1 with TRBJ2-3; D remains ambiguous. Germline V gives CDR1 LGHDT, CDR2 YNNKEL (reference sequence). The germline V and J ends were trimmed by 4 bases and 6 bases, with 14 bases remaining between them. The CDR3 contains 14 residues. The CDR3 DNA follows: TGTGCCAGCAGCCCCTGGACGTACCCTGATACGCAGTATTTT. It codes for CASSPWTYPDTQYF.

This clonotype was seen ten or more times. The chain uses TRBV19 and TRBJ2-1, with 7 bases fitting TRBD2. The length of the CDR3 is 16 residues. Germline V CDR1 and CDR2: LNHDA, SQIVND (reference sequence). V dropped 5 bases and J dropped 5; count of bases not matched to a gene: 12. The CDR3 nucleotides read TGTGCCAGTAGTTCCTACCAGCGGGAAGGGGACAATGAGCAGTTCTTC. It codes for CASSSYQREGDNEQFF.

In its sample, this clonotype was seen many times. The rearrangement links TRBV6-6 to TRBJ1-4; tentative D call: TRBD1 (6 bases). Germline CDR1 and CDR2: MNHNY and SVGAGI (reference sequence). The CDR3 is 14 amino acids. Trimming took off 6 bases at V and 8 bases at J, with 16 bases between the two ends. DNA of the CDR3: TGTGCCAGCAGCTTACCGGGACACAACGAAAAACTGTTTTTT. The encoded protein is CASSLPGHNEKLFF.

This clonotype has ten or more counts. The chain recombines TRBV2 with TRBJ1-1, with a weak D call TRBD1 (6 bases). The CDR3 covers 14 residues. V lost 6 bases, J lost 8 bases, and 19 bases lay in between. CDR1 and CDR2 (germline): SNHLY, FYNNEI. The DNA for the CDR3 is TGTGCCAGCAGGCAAGACAGGCCGGTGGTCGAAGCTTTCTTT. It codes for CASRQDRPVVEAFF. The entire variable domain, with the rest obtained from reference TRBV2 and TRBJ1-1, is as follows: EPEVTQTPSHQVTQMGQEVILRCVPISNHLYFYWYRQILGQKVEFLVSFYNNEISEKSEIFDDQFSVERPDGSNFTLKIRSTKLEDSAMYFCASRQDRPVVEAFFGQGTRLTVV.

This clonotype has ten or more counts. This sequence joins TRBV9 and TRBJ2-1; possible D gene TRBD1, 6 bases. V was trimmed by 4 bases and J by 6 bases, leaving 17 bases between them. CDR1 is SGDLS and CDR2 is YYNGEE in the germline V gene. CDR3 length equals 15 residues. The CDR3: CASSLGTTAANEQFF. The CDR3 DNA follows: TGTGCCAGCAGCTTAGGGACAACCGCGGCCAATGAGCAGTTCTTC.

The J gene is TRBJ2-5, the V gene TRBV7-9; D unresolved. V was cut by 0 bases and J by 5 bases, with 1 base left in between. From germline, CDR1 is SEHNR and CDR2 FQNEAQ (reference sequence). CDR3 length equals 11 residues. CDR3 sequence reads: CASSLAETQYF. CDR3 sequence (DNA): TGTGCCAGCAGCTTAGCGGAGACCCAGTACTTC.

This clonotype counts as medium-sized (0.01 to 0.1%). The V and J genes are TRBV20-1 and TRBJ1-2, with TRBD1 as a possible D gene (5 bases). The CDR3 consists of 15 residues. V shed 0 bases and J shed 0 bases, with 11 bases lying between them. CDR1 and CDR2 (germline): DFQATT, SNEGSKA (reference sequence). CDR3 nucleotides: TGCAGTGCTAGAGACTTGCTGACAGCTAACTATGGCTACACCTTC. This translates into CSARDLLTANYGYTF.

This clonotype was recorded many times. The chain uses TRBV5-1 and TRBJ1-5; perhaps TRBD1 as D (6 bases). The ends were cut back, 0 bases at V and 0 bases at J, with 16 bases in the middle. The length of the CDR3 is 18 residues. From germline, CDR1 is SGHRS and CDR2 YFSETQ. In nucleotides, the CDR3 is TGCGCCAGCAGCTTGGCTCCCACAGGGCATGATAGCAATCAGCCCCAGCATTTT. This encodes CASSLAPTGHDSNQPQHF.

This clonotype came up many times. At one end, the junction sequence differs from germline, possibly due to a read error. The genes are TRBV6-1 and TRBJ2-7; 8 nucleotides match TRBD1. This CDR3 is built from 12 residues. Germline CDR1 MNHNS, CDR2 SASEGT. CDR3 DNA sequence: TGTGCCAGCAGTAGCTTGCAGGGGGCCCCGGACTTC. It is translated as CASSSLQGAPDF.

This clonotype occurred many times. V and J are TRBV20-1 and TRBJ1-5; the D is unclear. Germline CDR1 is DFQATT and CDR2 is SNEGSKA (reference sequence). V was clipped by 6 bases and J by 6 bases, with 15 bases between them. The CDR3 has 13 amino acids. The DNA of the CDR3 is TGCAGTGCGGATAGTGAGGGTACTCAGCCCCAGCATTTT. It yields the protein CSADSEGTQPQHF.

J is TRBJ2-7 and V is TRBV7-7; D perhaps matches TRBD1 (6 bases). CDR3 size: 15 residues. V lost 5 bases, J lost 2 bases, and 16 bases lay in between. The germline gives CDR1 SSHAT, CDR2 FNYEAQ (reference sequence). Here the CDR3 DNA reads TGTGCCAGCAGCCCCGAGTGGGGGCCAACCTACGAGCAGTACTTC. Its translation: CASSPEWGPTYEQYF.

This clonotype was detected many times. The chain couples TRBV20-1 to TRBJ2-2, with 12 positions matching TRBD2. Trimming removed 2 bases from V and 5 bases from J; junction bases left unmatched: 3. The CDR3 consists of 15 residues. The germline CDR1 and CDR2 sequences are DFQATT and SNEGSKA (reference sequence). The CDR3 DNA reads TGCAGTGCTAGAATCCTAGCGGGGGGGACCGGGGAGCTGTTTTTT. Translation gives CSARILAGGTGELFF.

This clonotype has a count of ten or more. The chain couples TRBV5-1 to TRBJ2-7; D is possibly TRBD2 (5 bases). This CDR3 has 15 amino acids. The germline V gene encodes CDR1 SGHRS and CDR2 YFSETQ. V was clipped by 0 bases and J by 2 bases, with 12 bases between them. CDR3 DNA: TGCGCCAGCAGCTTGGTTCCGGGATCCACCTACGAGCAGTACTTC. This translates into CASSLVPGSTYEQYF.